The T cell receptor (beta chain) under discussion was sequenced for a study of cytomegalovirus exposure and HLA in healthy donors. Broader study findings: TCR beta sequences reportedly predicted most subjects' HLA-A and HLA-B alleles accurately. Sequencing likely caused a cluster of highly shared sequence variants. Later, TCR association rates were found to vary by HLA locus, highest for DRB1 and lowest for HLA-C. As immune exposure information, only CMV serostatus was available.

This CDR3 is built from 20 residues. Deletions cut 1 base from V and 0 bases from J, with 24 bases between. Germline-derived CDR1 and CDR2 are LNHNV and YYDKDF (reference sequence). In the case of this clone: The antigen remains undetermined.

PCR involved 60 Vbeta and 13 Jbeta primers. Profiled with immunoSEQ multiplex PCR; TCRdb holds only in-frame clones, not every one. Here the sample spans under 150,000 clones, roughly four fifths being singletons. Material for sequencing was PBMCs. This TCR derives from a woman under 30 in good health and CMV-seronegative. The chain has TRBV15 and TRBJ1-1; a possible D gene is TRBD1 (6 bases). The CDR3 nucleotides read TGTGCCACCAGCAGAGCCCTCGGAGAGGGGTTAGGACAGTTGAACACTGAAGCTTTCTTT. It encodes CATSRALGEGLGQLNTEAFF.